This T cell receptor beta chain was sequenced for a study of coeliac disease. Germline lookup yields CDR1 SGHRS and CDR2 YFSETQ. The CDR3 is 16 residues long. V was trimmed by 0 bases and J by 1 base, leaving 13 bases between them. Using immunoSEQ multiplex PCR, the repertoire was profiled, and TCRdb retains in-frame clones only, with some absent. This sample has about 8,000 clones, with under 65% found just once. The sample comprised intraepithelial lymphocytes from the gut. The chain combines TRBV5-1 with TRBJ2-5, with D tentatively TRBD2 (5 bases). The sequence was obtained from a woman aged 60-75 years with celiac disease. CDR3 coding DNA: TGCGCCAGCAGCTTGGGGTACGCGGGCCTCCAAGAGACCCAGTACTTC. Protein product: CASSLGYAGLQETQYF. The full variable domain, with the rest looked up from reference TRBV5-1 and TRBJ2-5, is KAGVTQTPRYLIKTRGQQVTLSCSPISGHRSVSWYQQTPGQGLQFLFEYFSETQRNKGNFPGRFSGRQFSNSRSEMNVSTLELGDSALYLCASSLGYAGLQETQYFGPGTRLLVL.